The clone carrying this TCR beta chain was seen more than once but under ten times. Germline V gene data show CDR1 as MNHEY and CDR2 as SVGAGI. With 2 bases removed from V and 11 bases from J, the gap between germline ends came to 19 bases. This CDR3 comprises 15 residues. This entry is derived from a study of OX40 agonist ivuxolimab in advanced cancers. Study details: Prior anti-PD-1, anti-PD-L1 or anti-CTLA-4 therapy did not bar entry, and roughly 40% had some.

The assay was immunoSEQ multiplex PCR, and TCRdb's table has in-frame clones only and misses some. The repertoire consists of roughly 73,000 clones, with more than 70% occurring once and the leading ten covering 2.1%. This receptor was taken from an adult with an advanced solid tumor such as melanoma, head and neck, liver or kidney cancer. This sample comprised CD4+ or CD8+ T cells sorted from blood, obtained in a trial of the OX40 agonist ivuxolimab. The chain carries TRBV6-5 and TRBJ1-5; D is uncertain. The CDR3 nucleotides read TGTGCCAGCAGTTACGGGCAGACTAGGGATTTGGCCCAGCATTTT. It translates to CASSYGQTRDLAQHF.